This entry lists 29 T cell receptor beta chains sequenced from one sample in a study of post-analysis software for immune sequencing data. Study-level findings and limits: With TRBV5-6, TRBV5-1 and TRBV20-1 included, about five TRBV segments were more frequent in patients than in controls.

For these TCRs, the target antigens are not known. Sequencing libraries made from TCR beta cDNA carried unique molecular identifiers. TCRdb recomputed calls from the PCR reads with MiXCR, one row per CDR3 protein. Of 750,000 to 950,000 distinct CDR3 sequences listed, about half are singletons. Sequenced input: blood. Source of these receptors: a girl aged 5-17 years with multiple sclerosis.

The rearrangement links TRBV29-1 to TRBJ2-1; D ambiguous. The J call may be faulty, since TRBJ2-7 better matches the DNA end. The CDR3 length is 14 residues. Germline V gene data show CDR1 as SQVTM and CDR2 as ANQGSEA. The CDR3 spells CSVGNLSSYNEQYF. The CDR3, as DNA: TGCAGCGTTGGGAATCTTAGCTCCTACAATGAGCAGTACTTC.

The genes are TRBV10-2 and TRBJ2-1; D remains unclear. The J call could be wrong; TRBJ2-7 is a better fit for the DNA end. CDR1 is WSHSY and CDR2 is SAAADI in the germline V gene. The CDR3 is 17 amino acids. The CDR3 region is CASSEPSDPSSYNEQYF. In nucleotides, the CDR3 is TGCGCCAGCAGTGAGCCCTCAGACCCGAGCTCCTACAATGAGCAGTACTTC.

This clonotype was detected a few times. The chain uses TRBV28 and TRBJ1-2; D gene uncertain. The germline V gene has CDR1 MDHEN and CDR2 SYDVKM. The CDR3 is 13 amino acids. The V and J ends lost 5 bases and 2 bases respectively, with 9 bases between them. The DNA of the CDR3 is TGTGCCAGCAGTCCGGACGAAAACTATGGCTACACCTTC. It is translated as CASSPDENYGYTF.

This clonotype was counted between two and nine times. The chain has TRBV18 and TRBJ2-1, with TRBD2 matching 11 bases. Germline V CDR1 and CDR2: KGHSH, LQKENI. V gave up 2 bases and J gave up 1 base; unmatched junction bases: 10. This CDR3 spans 19 amino acids. CDR3 amino acids: CASSPLSLAGGTSYNEQFF. DNA of the CDR3: TGTGCCAGCTCACCATTGTCGTTAGCGGGAGGGACTTCCTACAATGAGCAGTTCTTC.

This clonotype was detected a few times. This sequence joins TRBV6-5 and TRBJ2-5; 10 bases are a match to TRBD1. This CDR3 has 15 amino acids. CDR1 and CDR2 (germline): MNHEY, SVGAGI. With V trimmed by 5 bases and J by 4 bases, 7 bases remained unmatched. As DNA, the CDR3 is TGTGCCAGCAGTGGCTGGGACAGGGGAGCAGAGACCCAGTACTTC. It yields the protein CASSGWDRGAETQYF.

The gene calls are TRBV28 and TRBJ2-3; D is unresolved. The length of the CDR3 is 14 residues. The germline V gene has CDR1 MDHEN and CDR2 SYDVKM. V shed 8 bases and J shed 2 bases, with 14 bases lying between them. DNA of the CDR3: TGTGCCAGCGGGTTATCGACTTACACAGATACGCAGTATTTT. This translates into CASGLSTYTDTQYF.

The sample holds one count of this clonotype. The chain employs TRBV20-1 and TRBJ2-5, with a possible D match to TRBD2 (5 bases). Germline values: CDR1 DFQATT, CDR2 SNEGSKA (reference sequence). The length of the CDR3 is 14 residues. Trimming left V 0 bases short and J 1 base short, with 9 bases between. CDR3 loop: CSAREWTFQETQYF. CDR3 in DNA: TGCAGTGCTAGAGAATGGACTTTCCAAGAGACCCAGTACTTC.

In this sample, this clonotype turned up once. The chain joins TRBV24-1 to TRBJ2-5; D unresolved. CDR3 length: 15 amino acids. The germline V gene encodes CDR1 KGHDR and CDR2 SFDVKD. With 3 bases removed from V and 3 bases from J, the gap between germline ends came to 13 bases. The CDR3 sequence: CATSDATFIEETQYF. Written as DNA, the CDR3 is TGTGCCACCAGTGATGCTACCTTCATTGAAGAGACCCAGTACTTC.

The chain recombines TRBV20-1 with TRBJ2-3; 11 positions agree with TRBD2. Looked up from germline, CDR1 is DFQATT and CDR2 is SNEGSKA (reference sequence). The V segment lost 3 bases and the J segment 5 bases; nucleotides outside the gene matches: 10. This CDR3 region has 16 residues. In DNA form, the CDR3 reads TGCAGTGCTAGCCCTATAGCGGGAGGGCCACGAGATACGCAGTATTTT. Protein: CSASPIAGGPRDTQYF.

This clonotype has at least ten counts. CDR3 loop: CSARQEGENTEAFF. CDR3 nucleotide sequence: TGCAGTGCTAGACAGGAAGGGGAGAACACTGAAGCTTTCTTT. The V gene is TRBV20-1, the J gene TRBJ1-1; perhaps TRBD1 as D (5 bases). The CDR3 runs to 14 residues. Trimming cost V 2 bases and J 1 base, with 11 bases left between them. CDR1 DFQATT and CDR2 SNEGSKA come from the germline V gene (reference sequence).

CDR3 bases: TGCGCCAGCAGCTTGGATAGGACGGGCGAGCAGTACTTC. This gives the protein CASSLDRTGEQYF. This chain links TRBV5-1 with TRBJ2-7; D is unresolved. Germline V gene sequence: CDR1 SGHRS, CDR2 YFSETQ. The CDR3 consists of 13 residues. V gave up 0 bases and J gave up 6 bases, with 10 bases separating them.

This clonotype was picked up many times. The chain is built from TRBV28 and TRBJ1-5, with 7 nucleotides matching TRBD1. With V trimmed by 5 bases and J by 6 bases, 10 bases remained unmatched. The germline CDR1 and CDR2 sequences are MDHEN and SYDVKM. This CDR3 has 15 amino acids. CDR3 in DNA: TGTGCCAGCAGTATTCCGGGACAGAGGGGTCAGCCCCAGCATTTT. Translated: CASSIPGQRGQPQHF.

The gene calls are TRBV20-1 and TRBJ2-1; 9 bases are a match to TRBD2. V dropped 2 bases and J dropped 9; count of bases not matched to a gene: 8. This CDR3 has 14 amino acids. Germline CDR1 DFQATT, CDR2 SNEGSKA (reference sequence). The CDR3: CSARSGGRAGEQFF. DNA of the CDR3: TGCAGTGCTAGATCGGGCGGGAGGGCCGGTGAGCAGTTCTTC.

The chain recombines TRBV7-3 with TRBJ2-3; no definite D call. CDR3 length: 13 amino acids. Trimming removed 4 bases from V and 6 bases from J, with 11 bases in between. Germline CDR1 SGHTA, CDR2 FQGTGA. The CDR3: CASSSQARDTQYF. The CDR3 nucleotides read TGTGCCAGCAGCTCCCAAGCCAGGGATACGCAGTATTTT. The complete variable domain, with remaining parts taken from reference TRBV7-3 and TRBJ2-3, reads GAGVSQTPSNKVTEKGKYVELRCDPISGHTALYWYRQSLGQGPEFLIYFQGTGAADDSGLPNDRFFAVRPEGSVSTLKIQRTERGDSAVYLCASSSQARDTQYFGPGTRLTVL.

The chain recombines TRBV24-1 with TRBJ2-1; 10 bases map to TRBD1. V was clipped by 4 bases and J by 3 bases; unmatched bases: 5. There are 16 residues in the CDR3. Germline V gene lookup returns CDR1 KGHDR and CDR2 SFDVKD. CDR3 protein: CATSDSGTGDYNEQFF. In nucleotides, the CDR3 is TGTGCCACCAGTGACTCCGGGACAGGGGACTACAATGAGCAGTTCTTC.

This clonotype was detected a few times. The chain recombines TRBV10-3 with TRBJ2-7; D is ambiguous. The J call is uncertain, as TRBJ2-5 better fits the DNA end. Germline V gives CDR1 ENHRY, CDR2 SYGVKD. CDR3 length equals 13 residues. The CDR3 sequence: CAISVRSGETQYF. DNA for the CDR3: TGTGCCATCAGTGTTCGTTCGGGAGAGACCCAGTACTTC.

The chain combines TRBV20-1 with TRBJ2-7; weak D call: TRBD1 (5 bases). The V end lost 0 bases, the J end lost 2 bases, and 14 bases lay between the germline ends. This CDR3 comprises 15 residues. Germline V gene lookup returns CDR1 DFQATT and CDR2 SNEGSKA (reference sequence). The CDR3 DNA sequence: TGCAGTGCTAGAGATCAGGGAAGAAAAGCCTACGAGCAGTACTTC. Protein product: CSARDQGRKAYEQYF.

This clonotype was detected a few times. One end of the junction fails to match germline, which may point to a read error. V and J are TRBV7-7 and TRBJ2-7; 13 bases are a match to TRBD2. Matching the DNA end better, TRBJ2-5 makes the J call doubtful. The germline V gene has CDR1 SSHAT and CDR2 FNYEAQ (reference sequence). This CDR3 spans 15 amino acids. CDR3 coding DNA: TGTGCTAGCAGCCGGACTAGCGGGAGTATGGAGACCCAGTACTTC. The encoded protein is CASSRTSGSMETQYF.

The CDR3 reads CATSRARGPVGSPLHF. The CDR3 coding sequence is TGTGCCACCAGCAGAGCCCGGGGGCCGGTGGGTTCACCCCTCCACTTT. V usage is TRBV15 and J usage is TRBJ1-6; possible D gene TRBD1, 6 bases. The germline V gene encodes CDR1 LNHNV and CDR2 YYDKDF (reference sequence). The CDR3 spans 16 residues. Trimming took off 1 base at V and 9 bases at J, with 16 bases between the two ends.

This clonotype has just a few counts. This rearrangement joins TRBV27 to TRBJ1-2; D gene unclear. V was cut by 8 bases and J by 4 bases, with 23 bases left in between. Looked up from germline, CDR1 is MNHEY and CDR2 is SMNVEV (reference sequence). The CDR3 extends over 16 amino acids. This CDR3 reads CASAPERSLRRYGYTF. The CDR3 region has the DNA TGTGCCAGCGCCCCCGAGCGGTCCCTTCGCCGCTATGGCTACACCTTC.

The chain couples TRBV20-1 to TRBJ2-1; D is uncertain. The CDR3 is 12 amino acids. Trimming took off 5 bases at V and 1 base at J, with 6 bases between the two ends. Germline-derived CDR1 and CDR2 are DFQATT and SNEGSKA (reference sequence). This CDR3 is CSAPLSYNEQFF. The CDR3 nucleotides are TGCAGTGCTCCCCTGTCCTACAATGAGCAGTTCTTC.

CDR3 sequence: CSARPFQGTSYNEQYF. The DNA of the CDR3 is TGCAGTGCTAGACCCTTCCAGGGGACCTCCTACAATGAGCAGTACTTC. The J gene is TRBJ2-1, the V gene TRBV20-1; tentatively, D is TRBD1 (6 bases). The J call may be wrong; the DNA end is better matched by TRBJ2-7. From germline, CDR1 is DFQATT and CDR2 SNEGSKA (reference sequence). The CDR3 length is 16 residues.

This chain links TRBV11-2 with TRBJ2-7, with no clear D. Judging by the DNA end, TRBJ2-1 fits better; the J call may be wrong. The CDR3 has 13 residues. Germline CDR1 reads SGHAT; CDR2 reads FQNNGV. The CDR3 coding sequence is TGTGCCAGCAGCTTAGCTACCACCCAGGAGCAGTTCTTC. It specifies CASSLATTQEQFF.

The sample holds a few counts of this clonotype. V and J are TRBV5-1 and TRBJ1-4; no definite D call. Germline V gives CDR1 SGHRS, CDR2 YFSETQ. V lost 3 bases and J 4 bases, leaving 10 bases between the germline ends. The CDR3 length is 14 residues. CDR3 in DNA: TGCGCCAGCAGCTGGTCCGGGCTTAATGAAAAACTGTTTTTT. Translated, it gives CASSWSGLNEKLFF.

The CDR3, as DNA: TGCGCCAGCAGCTACGGGACAGGGCTTAATTCACCCCTCCACTTT. This gives the protein CASSYGTGLNSPLHF. The chain uses TRBV5-1 and TRBJ1-6; 9 bases are a match to TRBD1. Germline V lookup: CDR1 SGHRS, CDR2 YFSETQ. There are 15 residues in the CDR3. The V and J ends lost 3 bases and 6 bases, in that order; junction bases with no gene match: 4.

The chain joins TRBV28 to TRBJ2-3; 7 positions agree with TRBD2. J gave up 4 bases and V 7 bases, and 8 bases lay outside the gene matches. The CDR3 consists of 14 residues. The germline V gene encodes CDR1 MDHEN and CDR2 SYDVKM. Here the CDR3 reads CASTMGGFPDTQYF. The CDR3 region has the DNA TGTGCCAGCACAATGGGGGGGTTTCCAGATACGCAGTATTTT.

This clonotype was picked up a small number of times. The rearrangement links TRBV19 to TRBJ1-2; no definite D call. V lost 7 bases and J 4 bases, leaving 19 bases between the germline ends. The germline V gene has CDR1 LNHDA and CDR2 SQIVND (reference sequence). This CDR3 is 15 amino acids long. CDR3 loop: CASNPSGAFSYGYTF. The CDR3 nucleotides read TGTGCCAGTAACCCTTCGGGCGCTTTTAGCTATGGCTACACCTTC.

V and J are TRBV6-2 or TRBV6-3 and TRBJ2-1; maybe TRBD2 (5 bases). V was shortened by 8 bases and J by 3 bases, with 11 bases between the two germline ends. Germline V gene lookup returns CDR1 MNHEY and CDR2 SVGEGT. CDR3 length: 13 residues. This chain's CDR3 is CASAREHYNEQFF. The CDR3 DNA reads as TGTGCCAGCGCACGGGAACACTACAATGAGCAGTTCTTC.

The chain joins TRBV29-1 to TRBJ1-1; 8 nucleotides line up with TRBD1. The junction had 13 bases not matched to a gene; V was cut back by 1 base and J by 0 bases. CDR3 size: 18 residues. Germline V lookup: CDR1 SQVTM, CDR2 ANQGSEA. In DNA, the CDR3 is TGCAGCGTTGAAGGCAGGCCGGGATCAGGGGGCCTGAACACTGAAGCTTTCTTT. Its protein is CSVEGRPGSGGLNTEAFF.